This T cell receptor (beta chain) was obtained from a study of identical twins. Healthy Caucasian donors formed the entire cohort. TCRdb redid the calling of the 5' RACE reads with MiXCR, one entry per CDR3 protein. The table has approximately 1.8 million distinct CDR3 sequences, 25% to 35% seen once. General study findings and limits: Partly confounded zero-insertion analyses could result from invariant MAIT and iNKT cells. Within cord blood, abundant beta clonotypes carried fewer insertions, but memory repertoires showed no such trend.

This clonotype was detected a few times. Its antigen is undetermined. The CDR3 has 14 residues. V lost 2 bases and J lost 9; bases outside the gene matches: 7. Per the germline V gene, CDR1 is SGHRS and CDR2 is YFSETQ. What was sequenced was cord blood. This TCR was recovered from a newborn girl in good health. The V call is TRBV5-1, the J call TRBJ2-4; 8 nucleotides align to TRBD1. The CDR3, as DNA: TGCGCCAGCAGCTTCCGACAGGGGAGAAGCATTCAGTACTTC. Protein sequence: CASSFRQGRSIQYF.